The 6 T cell receptor beta chains below were found in one sample sequenced in a study of Graves' ophthalmopathy and Graves' hyperthyroidism. Amplification of the TCR beta CDR3 regions used RNA transcripts (as template). HTBI primers primed a first-round RT-PCR, and a second-round multiplex PCR followed. TCRdb re-analysed the multiplex PCR reads in MiXCR, keeping a single row per CDR3 protein. Among 620,000 or so distinct CDR3 sequences, roughly 20% were seen once, and the ten largest hold roughly 6.9%. The sequencing input was peripheral blood. These receptor sequences come from a young woman with stable Graves' hyperthyroidism. Some clones in this sample may be carry-over from other donors' samples.

This clonotype was found many times. V gene TRBV5-1 combines with J gene TRBJ1-6; TRBD1 aligns across 7 bases. Per the germline V gene, CDR1 is SGHRS and CDR2 is YFSETQ. The CDR3 covers 16 residues. Trimming cost V 4 bases and J 5 bases; bases outside gene matches: 9. CDR3 amino acids: CASSLGRGQNNSPLHF. CDR3 DNA: TGCGCCAGCAGCCTGGGGAGGGGACAGAATAATTCACCCCTCCACTTT.

This clonotype has a count of ten or more. This chain links TRBV15 with TRBJ1-3; D uncertain. V lost 1 base and J lost 4, with 11 bases in between. Germline V lookup: CDR1 LNHNV, CDR2 YYDKDF (reference sequence). The CDR3 has 15 amino acids. CDR3 bases: TGTGCCACCAGCAGAGCGTCCTTGACCGGAAACACCATATATTTT. The encoded protein is CATSRASLTGNTIYF.

This clonotype was observed a few times. The J gene is TRBJ2-3, the V gene TRBV7-3, with TRBD2 matching over 10 bases. The CDR3 is 17 amino acids. Germline lookup yields CDR1 SGHTA and CDR2 FQGTGA. The J segment lost 2 bases and the V segment lost 1 base, leaving 6 bases of the junction unmatched. CDR3 DNA sequence: TGTGCCAGCAGCTTAATGCAAGCGGGAGGGCACACAGATACGCAGTATTTT. Translating gives CASSLMQAGGHTDTQYF.

Ten or more counts support this clonotype. The chain recombines TRBV6-1 with TRBJ1-6; D unresolved. Germline V gene sequence: CDR1 MNHNS, CDR2 SASEGT. CDR3 length equals 17 residues. V gave up 2 bases and J gave up 0 bases, with 11 bases separating them. The CDR3 is CASSEIGRHSYNSPLHF. In DNA form, the CDR3 reads TGTGCCAGCAGTGAAATTGGCAGGCACTCCTATAATTCACCCCTCCACTTT.

This clonotype was counted a few times. The CDR3 loop reads CASSGQERASYGYTF. CDR3 bases: TGTGCCAGCAGTGGTCAAGAGCGGGCCTCCTATGGCTACACCTTC. V is TRBV6-1 and J is TRBJ1-2; the D is unclear. Per the germline V gene, CDR1 is MNHNS and CDR2 is SASEGT. This CDR3 comprises 15 residues. The V and J ends lost 4 bases and 4 bases respectively, with 16 bases between them.

V and J are TRBV5-1 and TRBJ2-2, with TRBD1 matching over 7 bases. The CDR3 extends over 14 amino acids. CDR1 is SGHRS, CDR2 YFSETQ, per germline. The V and J ends lost 7 bases and 4 bases, in that order; junction bases with no gene match: 7. CDR3 sequence reads: CASRTGAITGELFF. CDR3 in DNA: TGCGCCAGCCGAACAGGGGCCATCACCGGGGAGCTGTTTTTT.